One and the same sample provided the 15 T cell receptor beta chains below, sequenced in a study of blood T cell repertoires in COVID-19. Only in-frame clones appear in the TCRdb table, and some are missing; sequencing was by immunoSEQ multiplex PCR. This sample has roughly 99,000 clones; more than 70% occur once, and the top ten carry approximately 4.5%. Sequenced: peripheral blood. The receptors originated from a man between 65 and 79 years old with acute or convalescent COVID-19.

The rearrangement links TRBV5-4 to TRBJ1-5; 7 positions agree with TRBD1. Germline values: CDR1 SGHNT, CDR2 YYREEE (reference sequence). V lost 0 bases to trimming and J lost 4 bases; unmatched junction nucleotides: 4. This CDR3 has 15 amino acids. CDR3 amino acids: CASSLADRPNQPQHF. The CDR3 DNA sequence: TGTGCCAGCAGCTTGGCGGACAGGCCAAATCAGCCCCAGCATTTT.

V and J are TRBV2 and TRBJ2-2; D unresolved. Trimming removed 4 bases at V and 3 bases at J, with 9 bases between. Germline lookup yields CDR1 SNHLY and CDR2 FYNNEI. The CDR3 contains 14 residues. CDR3: CASSARGDTGELFF. The CDR3 nucleotides are TGTGCCAGCAGTGCGCGAGGTGACACCGGGGAGCTGTTTTTT.

The chain couples TRBV10-3 to TRBJ1-2; 12 nucleotides line up with TRBD1. J gave up 6 bases and V 6 bases, and 5 bases lay outside the gene matches. This CDR3 contains 14 residues. The V gene's germline CDR1 is ENHRY and CDR2 SYGVKD. DNA of the CDR3: TGTGCCATCAGCCCTGGGACAGGGGGCGATGGCTACACCTTC. Translating it yields CAISPGTGGDGYTF.

The chain couples TRBV18 to TRBJ1-6, with D maybe TRBD1 (6 bases). Germline values: CDR1 KGHSH, CDR2 LQKENI. The CDR3 is 17 amino acids. V gave up 3 bases and J gave up 6 bases, with 18 bases separating them. The CDR3 region is CASSPNTGKGPNSPLHF. The DNA of the CDR3 is TGTGCCAGCTCACCCAACACAGGGAAAGGGCCTAATTCACCCCTCCACTTT.

V usage is TRBV19 and J usage is TRBJ1-1, with D unclear. Trimming removed 7 bases at V and 5 bases at J, with 8 bases between. Germline loops: CDR1 LNHDA, CDR2 SQIVND (reference sequence). CDR3 length equals 11 residues. This CDR3 is CASTDWTEAFF. The CDR3 DNA follows: TGTGCCAGTACTGACTGGACTGAAGCTTTCTTT.

The V gene is TRBV6-5, the J gene TRBJ2-2; 8 positions agree with TRBD2. The germline V gene encodes CDR1 MNHEY and CDR2 SVGAGI. V shed 6 bases and J 5 bases; nucleotides not matched to a gene: 5. The CDR3 sequence is 14 residues long. For the CDR3, the DNA is TGTGCCAGCAGCCGGGAGCGGGGGACCGGGGAGCTGTTTTTT. This translates into CASSRERGTGELFF.

The chain recombines TRBV7-9 with TRBJ2-7; TRBD1 might be the D (6 bases). This CDR3 comprises 14 residues. The V end was cut by 7 bases, the J end by 3 bases, with 16 bases between. CDR1 is SEHNR, CDR2 FQNEAQ, per germline (reference sequence). CDR3 bases: TGTGCCAGCAACAGGGACCCACCCTACTACGAGCAGTACTTC. As protein: CASNRDPPYYEQYF.

The chain employs TRBV5-1 and TRBJ1-4, with D perhaps TRBD1 (5 bases). The CDR3 spans 12 residues. Germline CDR1 reads SGHRS; CDR2 reads YFSETQ. With 4 bases removed from V and 8 bases from J, the gap between germline ends came to 9 bases. The DNA of the CDR3 is TGCGCCAGCAGCATCAACAGGGAAAAACTGTTTTTT. It is translated as CASSINREKLFF. Based on the CDR3 plus reference TRBV5-1 and TRBJ1-4, the full variable domain is KAGVTQTPRYLIKTRGQQVTLSCSPISGHRSVSWYQQTPGQGLQFLFEYFSETQRNKGNFPGRFSGRQFSNSRSEMNVSTLELGDSALYLCASSINREKLFFGSGTQLSVL.

V gene TRBV6-6 combines with J gene TRBJ2-7; D is possibly TRBD2 (5 bases). Germline assignment: CDR1 MNHNY and CDR2 SVGAGI (reference sequence). The CDR3 contains 11 residues. Trimming removed 6 bases from V and 3 bases from J, with 6 bases in between. The CDR3 DNA reads TGTGCCAGCAGCGAGGGCTACGAGCAGTACTTC. The encoded protein is CASSEGYEQYF.

The rearrangement uses TRBV5-6 and TRBJ2-7; tentatively, D is TRBD1 (6 bases). V was cut by 2 bases and J by 2 bases, with 17 bases left in between. This CDR3 contains 16 residues. Germline CDR1 reads SGHDT; CDR2 reads YYEEEE. Here the CDR3 reads CASSFSRGPPPYEQYF. CDR3 bases: TGTGCCAGCAGCTTTAGCAGGGGCCCTCCTCCCTACGAGCAGTACTTC. The variable domain in full, completed from reference TRBV5-6 and TRBJ2-7, reads DAGVTQSPTHLIKTRGQQVTLRCSPKSGHDTVSWYQQALGQGPQFIFQYYEEEERQRGNFPDRFSGHQFPNYSSELNVNALLLGDSALYLCASSFSRGPPPYEQYFGPGTRLTVT.

In its sample, this clone was seen once. The V gene is TRBV3-1 (or the pseudogene TRBV3-2), the J gene TRBJ2-2; 10 bases match TRBD2. J lost 5 bases, V lost 3 bases, and 18 bases had no gene match. Germline assignment: CDR1 LGHDT and CDR2 YNNKEL (reference sequence). The CDR3 length is 20 residues. The CDR3 DNA is TGTGCCAGCAGCCAGCTGACTAGCGGGTTTGCGGGGGGCAAGACCGGGGAGCTGTTTTTT. This sequence encodes CASSQLTSGFAGGKTGELFF.

The chain combines TRBV2 with TRBJ2-3; perhaps TRBD1 as D (6 bases). The CDR3 is made up of 19 amino acids. CDR1 is SNHLY, CDR2 FYNNEI, per germline. V was shortened by 0 bases and J by 0 bases, with 19 bases between the two germline ends. CDR3 loop: CASSEALRGRGPSTDTQYF. The CDR3 region has the DNA TGTGCCAGCAGTGAAGCGCTTCGGGGCAGGGGACCCAGCACAGATACGCAGTATTTT.

The chain is built from TRBV18 and TRBJ1-2; D is unresolved. Looked up from germline, CDR1 is KGHSH and CDR2 is LQKENI. V lost 6 bases and J 8 bases, leaving 13 bases between the germline ends. The CDR3 sequence is 12 residues long. The CDR3 protein is CASSLDQRGYTF. The DNA for the CDR3 is TGTGCCAGCTCTCTCGACCAGCGAGGCTACACCTTC.

The chain links TRBV19 to TRBJ1-2; TRBD1 agrees at 10 bases. CDR3 length: 14 amino acids. The germline CDR1 and CDR2 sequences are LNHDA and SQIVND (reference sequence). V lost 5 bases to trimming and J lost 4 bases; unmatched junction nucleotides: 4. In DNA form, the CDR3 reads TGTGCCAGTAGTGACAGGGGGCAAGGCTATGGCTACACCTTC. This gives the protein CASSDRGQGYGYTF.

CDR3 sequence reads: CASRVTGNNSPLHF. In DNA form, the CDR3 reads TGTGCCAGTAGGGTGACAGGGAATAATTCACCCCTCCACTTT. The chain recombines TRBV19 with TRBJ1-6; TRBD1 matches at 7 bases. The CDR3 sequence is 14 residues long. Germline V gene data show CDR1 as LNHDA and CDR2 as SQIVND (reference sequence). Trimming took 6 bases from V and 5 from J; bases not matched to a gene: 4.